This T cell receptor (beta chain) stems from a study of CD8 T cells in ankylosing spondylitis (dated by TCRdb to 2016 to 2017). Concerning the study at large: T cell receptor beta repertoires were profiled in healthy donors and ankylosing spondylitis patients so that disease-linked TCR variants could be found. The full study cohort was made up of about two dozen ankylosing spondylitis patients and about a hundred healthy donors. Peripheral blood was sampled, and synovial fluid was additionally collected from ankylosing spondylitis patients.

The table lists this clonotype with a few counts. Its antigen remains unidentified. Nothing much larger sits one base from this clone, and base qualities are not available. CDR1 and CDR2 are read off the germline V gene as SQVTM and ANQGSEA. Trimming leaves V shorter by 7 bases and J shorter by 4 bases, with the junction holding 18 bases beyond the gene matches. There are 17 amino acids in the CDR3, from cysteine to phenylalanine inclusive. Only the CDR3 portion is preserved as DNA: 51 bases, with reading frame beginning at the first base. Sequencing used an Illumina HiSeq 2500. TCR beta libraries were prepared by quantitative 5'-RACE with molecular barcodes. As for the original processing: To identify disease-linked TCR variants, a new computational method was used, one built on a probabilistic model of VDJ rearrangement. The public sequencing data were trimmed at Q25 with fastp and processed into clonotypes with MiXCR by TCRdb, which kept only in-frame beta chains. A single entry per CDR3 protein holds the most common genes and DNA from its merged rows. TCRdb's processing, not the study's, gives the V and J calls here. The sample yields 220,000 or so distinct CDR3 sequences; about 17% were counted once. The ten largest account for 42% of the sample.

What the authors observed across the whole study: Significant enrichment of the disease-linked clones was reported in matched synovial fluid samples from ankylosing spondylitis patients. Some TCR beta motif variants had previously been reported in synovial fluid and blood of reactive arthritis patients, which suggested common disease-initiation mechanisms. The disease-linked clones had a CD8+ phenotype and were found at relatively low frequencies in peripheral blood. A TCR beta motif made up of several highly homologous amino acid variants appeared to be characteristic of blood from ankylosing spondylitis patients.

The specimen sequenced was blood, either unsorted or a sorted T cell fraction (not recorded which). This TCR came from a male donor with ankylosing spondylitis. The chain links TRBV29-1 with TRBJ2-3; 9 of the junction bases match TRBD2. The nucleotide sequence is TGCAGCGGTGTGGCCCCCAAGCTAGCGGGGCTGGCAGATACGCAGTATTTT. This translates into CSGVAPKLAGLADTQYF.